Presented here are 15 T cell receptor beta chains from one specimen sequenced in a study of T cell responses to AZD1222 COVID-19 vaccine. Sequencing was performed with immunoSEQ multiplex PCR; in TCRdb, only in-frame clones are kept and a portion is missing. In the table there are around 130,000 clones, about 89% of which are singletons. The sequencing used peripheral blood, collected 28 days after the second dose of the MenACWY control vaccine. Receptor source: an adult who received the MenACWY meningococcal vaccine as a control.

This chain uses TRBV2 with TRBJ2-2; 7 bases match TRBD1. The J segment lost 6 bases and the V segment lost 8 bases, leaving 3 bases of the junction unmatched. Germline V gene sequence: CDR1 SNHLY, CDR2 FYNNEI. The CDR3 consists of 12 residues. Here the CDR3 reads CASGQEAGELFF. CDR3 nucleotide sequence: TGTGCCAGCGGACAGGAGGCCGGGGAGCTGTTTTTT.

This CDR3 is CASSLGDRDVGGYTF. The DNA of the CDR3 is TGTGCCAGCAGCTTAGGGGACAGGGATGTTGGTGGCTACACCTTC. The chain links TRBV7-9 to TRBJ1-2; 9 bases agree with TRBD1. Germline CDR1 and CDR2: SEHNR and FQNEAQ (reference sequence). The CDR3 covers 15 residues. J gave up 7 bases and V 1 base, and 7 bases lay outside the gene matches.

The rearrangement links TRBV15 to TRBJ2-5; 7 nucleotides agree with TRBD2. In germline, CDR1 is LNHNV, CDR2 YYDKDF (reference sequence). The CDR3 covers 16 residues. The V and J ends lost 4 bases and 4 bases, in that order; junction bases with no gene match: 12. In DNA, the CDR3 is TGTGCCACCAGCAAAGGACCCGGGACGGGGGGAGAGACCCAGTACTTC. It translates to CATSKGPGTGGETQYF.

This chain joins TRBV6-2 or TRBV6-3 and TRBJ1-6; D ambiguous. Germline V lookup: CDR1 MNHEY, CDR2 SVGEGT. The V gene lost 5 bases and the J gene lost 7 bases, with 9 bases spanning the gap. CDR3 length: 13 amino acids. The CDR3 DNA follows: TGTGCCAGCAGTCTTCAGACAAATTCACCCCTCCACTTT. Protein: CASSLQTNSPLHF.

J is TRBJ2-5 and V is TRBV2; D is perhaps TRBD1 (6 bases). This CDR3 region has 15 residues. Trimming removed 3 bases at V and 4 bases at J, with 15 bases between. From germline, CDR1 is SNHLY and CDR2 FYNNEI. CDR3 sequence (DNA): TGTGCCAGCAGTGAGTTTACAGGGCGCTCAGAGACCCAGTACTTC. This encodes CASSEFTGRSETQYF.

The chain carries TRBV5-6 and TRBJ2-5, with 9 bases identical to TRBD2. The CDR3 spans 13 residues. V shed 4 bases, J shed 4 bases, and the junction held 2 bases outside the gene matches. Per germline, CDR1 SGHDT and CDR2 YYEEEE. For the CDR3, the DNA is TGTGCCAGCAGCGAGGGACTAGCAGAGACCCAGTACTTC. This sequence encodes CASSEGLAETQYF. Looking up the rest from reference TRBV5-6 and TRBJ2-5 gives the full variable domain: DAGVTQSPTHLIKTRGQQVTLRCSPKSGHDTVSWYQQALGQGPQFIFQYYEEEERQRGNFPDRFSGHQFPNYSSELNVNALLLGDSALYLCASSEGLAETQYFGPGTRLLVL.

CDR3 sequence reads: CASSLLAGASGNWETQYF. CDR3 DNA sequence: TGTGCCAGCAGTTTATTGGCGGGTGCTAGCGGGAATTGGGAGACCCAGTACTTC. V usage is TRBV28 and J usage is TRBJ2-5; 9 bases map to TRBD2. Trimming cost V 1 base and J 5 bases; bases outside gene matches: 14. This CDR3 has 18 amino acids. Looked up from germline, CDR1 is MDHEN and CDR2 is SYDVKM.

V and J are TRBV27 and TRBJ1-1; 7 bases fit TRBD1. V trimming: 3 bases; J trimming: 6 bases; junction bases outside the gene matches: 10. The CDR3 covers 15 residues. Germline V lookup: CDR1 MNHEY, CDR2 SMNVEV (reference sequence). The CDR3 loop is CASSFSAGGTSEAFF. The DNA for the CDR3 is TGTGCCAGCAGTTTCTCCGCAGGGGGTACCTCTGAAGCTTTCTTT.

Written as DNA, the CDR3 is TGTGCCATCAGGGATAGCGGGGGAAACACAGATACGCAGTATTTT. Translated, it gives CAIRDSGGNTDTQYF. The J gene is TRBJ2-3, the V gene TRBV10-3; 9 nucleotides match TRBD2. The CDR3 runs 15 residues. CDR1 and CDR2 (germline): ENHRY, SYGVKD. With V trimmed by 6 bases and J by 2 bases, 6 bases remained unmatched.

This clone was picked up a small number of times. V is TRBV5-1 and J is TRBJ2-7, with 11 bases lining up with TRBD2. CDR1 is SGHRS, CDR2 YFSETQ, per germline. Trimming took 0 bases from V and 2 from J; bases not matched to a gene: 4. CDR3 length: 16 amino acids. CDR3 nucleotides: TGCGCCAGCAGCTTGGTAATGGGACTAGCGGCCTACGAGCAGTACTTC. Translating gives CASSLVMGLAAYEQYF. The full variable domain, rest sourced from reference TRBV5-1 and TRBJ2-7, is KAGVTQTPRYLIKTRGQQVTLSCSPISGHRSVSWYQQTPGQGLQFLFEYFSETQRNKGNFPGRFSGRQFSNSRSEMNVSTLELGDSALYLCASSLVMGLAAYEQYFGPGTRLTVT.

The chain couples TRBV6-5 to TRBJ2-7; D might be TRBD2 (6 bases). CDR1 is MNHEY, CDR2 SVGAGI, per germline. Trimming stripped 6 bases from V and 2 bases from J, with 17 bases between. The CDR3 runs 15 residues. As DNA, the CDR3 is TGTGCCAGCAGCCACCAGTCTAGCGAACCCTACGAGCAGTACTTC. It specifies CASSHQSSEPYEQYF.

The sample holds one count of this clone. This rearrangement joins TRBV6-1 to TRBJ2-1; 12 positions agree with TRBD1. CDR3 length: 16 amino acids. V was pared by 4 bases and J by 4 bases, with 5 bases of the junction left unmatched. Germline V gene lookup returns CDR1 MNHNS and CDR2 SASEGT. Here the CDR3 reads CASSASGQGAYNEQFF. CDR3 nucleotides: TGTGCCAGCAGTGCCTCGGGACAGGGGGCTTACAATGAGCAGTTCTTC.

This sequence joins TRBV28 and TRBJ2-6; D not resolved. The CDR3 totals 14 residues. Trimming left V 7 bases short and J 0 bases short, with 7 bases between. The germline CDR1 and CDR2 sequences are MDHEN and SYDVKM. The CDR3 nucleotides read TGTGCCAGCATGTGGGGCTCTGGGGCCAACGTCCTGACTTTC. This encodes CASMWGSGANVLTF.

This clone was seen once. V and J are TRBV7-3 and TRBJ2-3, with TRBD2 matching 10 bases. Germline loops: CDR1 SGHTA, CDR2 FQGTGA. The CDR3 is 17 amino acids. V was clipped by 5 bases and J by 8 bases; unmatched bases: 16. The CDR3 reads CASSINAPAGGQSTQYF. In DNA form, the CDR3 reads TGTGCCAGCAGCATAAACGCCCCAGCGGGGGGGCAAAGTACGCAGTATTTT.

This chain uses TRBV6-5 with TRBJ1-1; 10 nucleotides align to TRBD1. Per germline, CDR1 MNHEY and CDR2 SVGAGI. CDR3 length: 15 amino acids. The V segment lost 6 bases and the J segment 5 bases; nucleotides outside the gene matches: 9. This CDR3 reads CASRRAGTGVTEAFF. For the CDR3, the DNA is TGTGCCAGCAGGAGAGCCGGGACAGGGGTGACTGAAGCTTTCTTT.